Listed below are T cell receptor beta chains from one sample, sequenced in a study of blood T cell repertoires in COVID-19. TCRdb keeps only in-frame clones here, not all; method: immunoSEQ multiplex PCR. The repertoire holds around 67,000 clones, with about nine tenths as singletons. The specimen was peripheral blood. These receptor sequences come from a man in his fifties or sixties with active COVID-19. Each CDR3 is given with its conserved first and last residue. D genes are given only for firm matches. Where a row states a size, it is once, few, many or the class of an expanded clone; other rows omit it.

CDR3 protein,CDR3 DNA,J gene,clone size,V gene,D gene
CASSYGGDSGNTIYF,TGTGCCAGCAGTTACGGCGGGGACTCTGGAAACACCATATATTTT,TRBJ1-3,NA,TRBV6-2/TRBV6-3,NA
CSAPAGLEAFF,TGCAGCGCCCCGGCAGGGCTGGAGGCTTTCTTT,TRBJ1-1,NA,TRBV29-1,NA
CASSLLSGGAGEQYF,TGTGCCAGCAGCTTACTAAGCGGGGGGGCAGGGGAGCAGTACTTC,TRBJ2-7,few,TRBV7-8,TRBD2
CASSLNTGARDYF,TGTGCCAGCAGTTTGAACACAGGGGCGAGGGACTACTTC,TRBJ2-7,NA,TRBV28,TRBD1
CASSLNGGTANTEAFF,TGTGCCAGCAGCTTAAACGGCGGGACAGCGAACACTGAAGCTTTCTTT,TRBJ1-1,NA,TRBV7-3,TRBD1
CASSQSSGLTDTQYF,TGTGCCAGCTCACAATCTAGCGGACTTACAGATACGCAGTATTTT,TRBJ2-3,NA,TRBV18,TRBD2
CASSLTGGEVSGELFF,TGTGCCAGCTCACTGACAGGGGGAGAGGTTTCCGGGGAGCTGTTTTTT,TRBJ2-2,NA,TRBV18,TRBD1
CASSEYGGGLNGYTF,TGTGCCAGCAGTGAATATGGGGGAGGGTTAAATGGCTACACCTTC,TRBJ1-2,NA,TRBV25-1,NA
CARRLRRSNQPQHF,TGTGCCAGAAGGCTGAGGAGGAGCAATCAGCCCCAGCATTTT,TRBJ1-5,NA,TRBV5-3,NA
CASSTGLAGGHEQYF,TGTGCCAGTAGCACGGGACTAGCGGGGGGTCACGAGCAGTACTTC,TRBJ2-7,NA,TRBV19,TRBD2
CASSASAEGGYTF,TGTGCCAGCAGTGCCAGCGCTGAGGGTGGCTACACCTTC,TRBJ1-2,NA,TRBV2,NA
CASSLPSTDTQYF,TGTGCCAGCAGTTTACCAAGCACAGATACGCAGTATTTT,TRBJ2-3,NA,TRBV28,NA
CASSSDPTRNSPLHF,TGTGCCAGCAGCTCCGACCCGACAAGGAATTCACCCCTCCACTTT,TRBJ1-6,NA,TRBV7-2,NA
CASTLMDSNYGYTF,TGTGCCAGCACCCTTATGGACAGTAACTATGGCTACACCTTC,TRBJ1-2,NA,TRBV6-5,NA
CASSLKGDTQYF,TGTGCCAGCAGCTTAAAGGGGGATACGCAGTATTTT,TRBJ2-3,NA,TRBV7-2,NA
CASSLSAGAGTEAFF,TGTGCCAGCAGTTTGTCGGCGGGCGCGGGGACTGAAGCTTTCTTT,TRBJ1-1,NA,TRBV27,NA
CASSVGEIHEQYF,TGTGCCAGCAGCGTAGGGGAGATTCACGAGCAGTACTTC,TRBJ2-7,NA,TRBV9,NA
CASSITQQGAREQFF,TGTGCCAGCAGTATTACCCAACAGGGGGCGAGAGAGCAGTTCTTC,TRBJ2-1,NA,TRBV28,TRBD1
CATSGQTNQPQHF,TGTGCCACCAGCGGACAGACCAATCAGCCCCAGCATTTT,TRBJ1-5,NA,TRBV24-1,NA
CASSTIGLAGDRTSTDTQYF,TGTGCCAGCAGCACCATCGGACTAGCGGGGGACCGCACTAGCACAGATACGCAGTATTTT,TRBJ2-3,NA,TRBV21-1,NA
CASSVVARTYEQYF,TGTGCCAGCAGCGTAGTGGCCAGGACCTACGAGCAGTACTTC,TRBJ2-7,NA,TRBV9,NA
CASSPLRQGGYGYTF,TGTGCCAGCAGCCCCTTGCGACAGGGCGGTTATGGCTACACCTTC,TRBJ1-2,NA,TRBV7-2,TRBD1
CASSLQGNQPQHF,TGTGCCAGCAGTTTACAGGGGAATCAGCCCCAGCATTTT,TRBJ1-5,few,TRBV2,TRBD1
CASSSQGSGGTSTDTQYF,TGTGCCAGCAGCTCGCAGGGTAGCGGGGGGACTAGCACAGATACGCAGTATTTT,TRBJ2-3,NA,TRBV7-3,TRBD2
CASSPSEGTEAFF,TGCGCCAGCAGCCCATCGGAGGGCACTGAAGCTTTCTTT,TRBJ1-1,NA,TRBV4-3,NA
CASSRDRGGETQYF,TGTGCCAGTAGTAGGGACAGGGGAGGAGAGACCCAGTACTTC,TRBJ2-5,NA,TRBV19,TRBD1
CASSLTGGQPQHF,TGTGCCAGCAGCTTAACAGGGGGGCAGCCCCAGCATTTT,TRBJ1-5,NA,TRBV11-2,TRBD1
CASSLKGLAGVSGDTQYF,TGTGCCAGCAGTTTAAAGGGACTAGCGGGAGTTTCTGGAGATACGCAGTATTTT,TRBJ2-3,once,TRBV27,TRBD2
CASSLEAGLFYEQYF,TGTGCCAGCAGCTTAGAGGCGGGACTGTTCTACGAGCAGTACTTC,TRBJ2-7,NA,TRBV11-2,NA
CSARTAFTGELFF,TGCAGCGCCCGGACAGCCTTCACCGGGGAGCTGTTTTTT,TRBJ2-2,NA,TRBV29-1,NA
CASRPVLGSSYEQYF,TGTGCCAGCCGCCCTGTGTTGGGGAGCTCCTACGAGCAGTACTTC,TRBJ2-7,NA,TRBV28,NA
CASSFGYRNTEAFF,TGTGCCAGCAGTTTCGGATACAGAAACACTGAAGCTTTCTTT,TRBJ1-1,NA,TRBV28,NA
CASRPPGLAKNIQYF,TGTGCCAGCAGACCCCCAGGGCTAGCCAAAAACATTCAGTACTTC,TRBJ2-4,NA,TRBV28,NA
CASSAGIRGYTF,TGTGCCAGCAGTGCAGGGATTCGGGGCTACACCTTC,TRBJ1-2,once,TRBV2,NA